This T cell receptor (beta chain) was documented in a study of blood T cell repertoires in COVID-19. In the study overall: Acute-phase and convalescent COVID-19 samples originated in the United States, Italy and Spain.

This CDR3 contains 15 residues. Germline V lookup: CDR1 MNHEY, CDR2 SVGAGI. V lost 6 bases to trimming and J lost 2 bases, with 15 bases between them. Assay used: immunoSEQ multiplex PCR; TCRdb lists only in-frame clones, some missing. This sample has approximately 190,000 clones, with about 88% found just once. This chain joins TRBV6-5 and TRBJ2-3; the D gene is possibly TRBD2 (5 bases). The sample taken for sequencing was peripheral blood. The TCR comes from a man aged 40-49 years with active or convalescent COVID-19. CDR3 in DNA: TGTGCCAGCAGGGTCGGCGGGCCAATCACAGATACGCAGTATTTT. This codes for CASRVGGPITDTQYF.